Below, 9 T cell receptor beta chains from the same sample are listed, as sequenced in a study of beta chain features in type 1 diabetes. What was sequenced were expressed TCRB transcripts, since all of the isolated RNA had been reverse transcribed. Generated by immunoSEQ multiplex PCR, the TCRdb table keeps only in-frame clones and is missing some. The sample has 900,000 or so clones, 15% to 20% seen once. Material: naive CD4+ T cells from blood. The receptors shown here come from a young woman in good health.

The sample holds a few counts of this clone. The chain carries TRBV6-1 and TRBJ2-7, with 14 bases aligning to TRBD2. Germline assignment: CDR1 MNHNS and CDR2 SASEGT. With V trimmed by 4 bases and J by 5 bases, 10 bases remained unmatched. The length of the CDR3 is 17 residues. Written as DNA, the CDR3 is TGTGCCAGCAGTGGAAGAATGGGACTAGCGGGAGAGAACGAGCAGTACTTC. Translation: CASSGRMGLAGENEQYF.

This clone turned up a few times. This chain uses TRBV28 with TRBJ1-4; D not resolved. Germline V gene data show CDR1 as MDHEN and CDR2 as SYDVKM. This CDR3 is 15 amino acids long. Trimming removed 7 bases from V and 2 bases from J, with 14 bases in between. CDR3 region: CASTGSLATNEKLFF. The CDR3 nucleotides are TGTGCCAGCACTGGGAGTTTGGCTACTAATGAAAAACTGTTTTTT.

The chain employs TRBV28 and TRBJ2-7; the D call may be TRBD1 or TRBD2 (5 bases each). With 3 bases removed from V and 6 bases from J, the gap between germline ends came to 21 bases. The CDR3 is made up of 16 amino acids. The germline V gene has CDR1 MDHEN and CDR2 SYDVKM. Here the CDR3 DNA reads TGTGCCAGCAGTTTGCGAGTGTTGGGGGTTGGTCTCGAGCAGTACTTC. Translating gives CASSLRVLGVGLEQYF.

This clone was recorded a few times. Other DNA sequences of this sample code for an identical CDR3. This chain connects TRBV7-2 to TRBJ2-7; 10 bases align to TRBD1. The germline CDR1 and CDR2 sequences are SGHTA and FQGNSA. Trimming at V came to 3 bases and at J to 4 bases, leaving 0 bases not matched to a gene. The CDR3 extends over 13 amino acids. The CDR3 DNA reads TGTGCCAGCAGCTTGGACAGGGGGTACGAGCAGTACTTC. Translation gives CASSLDRGYEQYF. Combining the CDR3 with reference TRBV7-2 and TRBJ2-7 gives the whole variable domain GAGVSQSPSNKVTEKGKDVELRCDPISGHTALYWYRQSLGQGLEFLIYFQGNSAPDKSGLPSDRFSAERTGGSVSTLTIQRTQQEDSAVYLCASSLDRGYEQYFGPGTRLTVT.

Only a few counts were recorded for this clone. The chain carries TRBV4-2 and TRBJ2-4, with 10 bases aligning to TRBD1. V lost 1 base to trimming and J lost 1 base; unmatched junction nucleotides: 1. This CDR3 has 16 amino acids. Germline CDR1 reads LGHNA; CDR2 reads YNFKEQ. The CDR3 region is CASSQGTGGAKNIQYF. The CDR3 DNA reads as TGTGCCAGCAGCCAAGGGACAGGGGGGGCCAAAAACATTCAGTACTTC.

In its sample, this clone was seen a few times. The chain employs TRBV27 and TRBJ1-2, with 8 nucleotides matching TRBD1. Looked up from germline, CDR1 is MNHEY and CDR2 is SMNVEV (reference sequence). The CDR3 is made up of 14 amino acids. The junction had 9 bases not matched to a gene; V was cut back by 5 bases and J by 7 bases. DNA for the CDR3: TGTGCCAGCAGTCTACCCTGGACAGGGAGTGGCTACACCTTC. Protein product: CASSLPWTGSGYTF.

This clone occurred a few times. V gene TRBV14 combines with J gene TRBJ2-3, with D possibly TRBD2 on 5 matching bases. In germline, CDR1 is SGHDN, CDR2 FVKESK. V lost 4 bases and J lost 5, with 16 bases in between. This CDR3 has 15 residues. The CDR3 bases are TGTGCCAGCAGCCCCCGACGGGGTTGGATAGATACGCAGTATTTT. Its protein product is CASSPRRGWIDTQYF.

The CDR3 DNA sequence: TGTGCCACCTCTGAAGGGGGCAAGTACGAGCAGTACTTC. Translating it yields CATSEGGKYEQYF. This chain connects TRBV5-4 to TRBJ2-7; the match to TRBD1 covers 7 bases. Trimming took 9 bases from V and 4 from J; bases not matched to a gene: 10. The germline V gene has CDR1 SGHNT and CDR2 YYREEE (reference sequence). The CDR3 is 13 residues long.

The chain carries TRBV5-6 and TRBJ2-5; D possibly corresponds to TRBD2 (6 bases). V lost 0 bases, J lost 5 bases, and 14 bases lay in between. The germline CDR1 and CDR2 sequences are SGHDT and YYEEEE. This CDR3 region has 15 residues. DNA of the CDR3: TGTGCCAGCAGCTTGGCGCGGGGCCGGGAGGAGACCCAGTACTTC. Translated, it gives CASSLARGREETQYF.